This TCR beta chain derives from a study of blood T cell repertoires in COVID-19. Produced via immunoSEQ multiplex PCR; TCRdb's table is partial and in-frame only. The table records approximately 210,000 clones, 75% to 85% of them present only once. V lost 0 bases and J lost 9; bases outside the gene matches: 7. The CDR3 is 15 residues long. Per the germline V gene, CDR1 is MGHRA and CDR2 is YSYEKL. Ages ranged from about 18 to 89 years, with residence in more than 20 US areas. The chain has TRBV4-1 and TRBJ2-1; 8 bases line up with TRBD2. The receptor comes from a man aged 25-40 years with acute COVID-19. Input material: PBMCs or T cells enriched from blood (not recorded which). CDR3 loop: CASSQEGLAPGEQFF. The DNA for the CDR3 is TGCGCCAGCAGCCAAGAAGGACTAGCCCCGGGTGAGCAGTTCTTC.